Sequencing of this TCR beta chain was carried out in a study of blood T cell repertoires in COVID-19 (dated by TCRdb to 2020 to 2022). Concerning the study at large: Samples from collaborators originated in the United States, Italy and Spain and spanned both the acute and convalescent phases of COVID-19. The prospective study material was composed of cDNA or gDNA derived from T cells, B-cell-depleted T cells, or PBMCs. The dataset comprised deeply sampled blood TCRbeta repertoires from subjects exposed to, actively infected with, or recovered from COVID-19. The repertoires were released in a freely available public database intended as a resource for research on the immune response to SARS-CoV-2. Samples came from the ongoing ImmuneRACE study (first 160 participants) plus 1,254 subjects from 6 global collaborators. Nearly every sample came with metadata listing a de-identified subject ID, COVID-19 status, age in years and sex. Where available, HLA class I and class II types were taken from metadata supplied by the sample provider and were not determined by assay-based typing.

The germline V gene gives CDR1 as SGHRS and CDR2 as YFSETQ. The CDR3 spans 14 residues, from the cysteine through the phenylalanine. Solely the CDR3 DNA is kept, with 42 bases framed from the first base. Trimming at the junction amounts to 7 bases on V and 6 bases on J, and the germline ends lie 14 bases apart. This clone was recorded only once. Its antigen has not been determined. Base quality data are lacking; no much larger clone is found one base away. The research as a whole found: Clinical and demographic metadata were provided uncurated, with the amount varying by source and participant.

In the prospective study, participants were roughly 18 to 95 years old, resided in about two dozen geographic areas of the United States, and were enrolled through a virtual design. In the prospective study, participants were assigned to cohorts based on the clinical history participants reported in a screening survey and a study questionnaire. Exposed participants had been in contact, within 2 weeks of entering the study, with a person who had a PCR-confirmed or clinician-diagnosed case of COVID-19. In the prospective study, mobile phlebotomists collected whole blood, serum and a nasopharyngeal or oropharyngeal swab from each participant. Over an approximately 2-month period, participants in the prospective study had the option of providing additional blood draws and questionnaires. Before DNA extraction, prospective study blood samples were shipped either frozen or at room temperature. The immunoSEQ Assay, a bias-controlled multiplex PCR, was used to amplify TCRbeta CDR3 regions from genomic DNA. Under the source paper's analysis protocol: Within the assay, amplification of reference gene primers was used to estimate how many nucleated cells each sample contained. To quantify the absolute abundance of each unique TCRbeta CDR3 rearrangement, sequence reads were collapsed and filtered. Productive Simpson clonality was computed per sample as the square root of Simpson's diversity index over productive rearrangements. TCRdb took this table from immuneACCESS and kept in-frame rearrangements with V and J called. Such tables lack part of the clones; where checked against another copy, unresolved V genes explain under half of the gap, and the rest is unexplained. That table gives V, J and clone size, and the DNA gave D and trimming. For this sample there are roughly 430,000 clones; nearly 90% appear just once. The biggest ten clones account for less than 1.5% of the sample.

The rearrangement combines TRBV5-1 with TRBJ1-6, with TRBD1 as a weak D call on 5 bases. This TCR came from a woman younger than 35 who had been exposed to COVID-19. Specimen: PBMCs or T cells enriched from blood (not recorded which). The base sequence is TGCGCCAGCCGGGGGGAGTTATTTAATTCACCCCTCCACTTT. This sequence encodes CASRGELFNSPLHF. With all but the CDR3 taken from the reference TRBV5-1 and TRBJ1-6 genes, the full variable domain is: KAGVTQTPRYLIKTRGQQVTLSCSPISGHRSVSWYQQTPGQGLQFLFEYFSETQRNKGNFPGRFSGRQFSNSRSEMNVSTLELGDSALYLCASRGELFNSPLHFGNGTRLTVT.